This T cell receptor beta chain was recorded in a study of sequential checkpoint blockade in melanoma. The treatment: randomized to nivolumab then ipilimumab (arm A) or the reverse (arm B). DNA-damaging chemotherapy had not been given to any patient beforehand. Sorted cells were live CD3+CD8+, lacking CD19 and CD56, from PBMCs. Clones were sequenced by immunoSEQ multiplex PCR, and TCRdb holds only the in-frame ones, with some missing. The repertoire has about 11,000 clones, under 85% of them found once; the top ten carry around 11%. Germline CDR1 MDHEN, CDR2 SYDVKM. Trimming removed 4 bases at V and 0 bases at J, with 13 bases between. The CDR3 loop spans 15 amino acids.

The clonotype comes from a human donor with melanoma. This chain uses TRBV28 with TRBJ2-7; D possibly corresponds to TRBD2 (6 bases). This material consisted of CD8+ T cells sorted from blood (inferred from file names), taken from a patient given nivolumab and ipilimumab in sequence. The CDR3 loop reads CASSSRWGGSYEQYF. The CDR3 region has the DNA TGTGCCAGCAGTTCCAGGTGGGGAGGCTCCTACGAGCAGTACTTC.